This T cell receptor (beta chain) was captured by sequencing in a study of response to subunit inactivated influenza vaccine. Study-wide findings and caveats: The authors suggested that every seasonal influenza vaccination recruits few new T cells.

There are 15 residues in the CDR3. Trimming removed 2 bases at V and 1 base at J, with 11 bases between. CDR1 and CDR2 from the germline V gene are SEHNR and FQNEAQ (reference sequence). A word on this clonotype: Its antigen remains unidentified.

Via MiXCR, TCRdb re-called the RT-PCR reads, giving one row per CDR3 protein. Here the sample spans hundreds of thousands of distinct CDR3 sequences, 6% to 9% being singletons. The V and J genes are TRBV7-9 and TRBJ2-5; no definite D call. Source: PBMCs from blood, taken about 23 months after vaccination. This sequence was found in a man aged 50 to 75 who received an inactivated influenza vaccine. The CDR3 region has the DNA TGTGCCAGCAGCTTAAGCGCCGCACCCCAAGAGACCCAGTACTTC. Translation: CASSLSAAPQETQYF.